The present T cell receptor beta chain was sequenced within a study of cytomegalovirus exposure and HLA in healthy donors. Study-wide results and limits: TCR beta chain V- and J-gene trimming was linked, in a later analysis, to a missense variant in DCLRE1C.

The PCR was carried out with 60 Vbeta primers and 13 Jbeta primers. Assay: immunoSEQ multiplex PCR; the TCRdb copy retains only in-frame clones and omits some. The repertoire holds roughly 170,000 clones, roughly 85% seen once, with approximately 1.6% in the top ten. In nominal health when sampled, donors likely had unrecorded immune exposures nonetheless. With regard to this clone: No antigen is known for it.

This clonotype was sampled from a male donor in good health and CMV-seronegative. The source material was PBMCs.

Here the CDR3 DNA reads TGTGCCAGCAGTGAATCAGGGCTTAGCTCTGGGGCCAACGTCCTGACTTTC. This translates into CASSESGLSSGANVLTF. The chain combines TRBV6-1 with TRBJ2-6, with D perhaps matching TRBD1 (5 bases). CDR1 and CDR2 (germline): MNHNS, SASEGT. V shed 2 bases and J shed 0 bases, with 11 bases lying between them. The CDR3 sequence is 17 residues long.